This T cell receptor beta chain was identified during a study of STAT5B mutations in CD4+ large granular lymphocyte leukemia. Study-wide context: Healthy donors showed HLA-associated enrichment of the CDR3 'QG' motif. The study's findings and limits: Main leukemic clonotypes were patient-specific, but approximately 27% appeared at low frequency elsewhere.

Germline CDR1 SGHAT, CDR2 FQNNGV. CDR3 length equals 16 residues. V was shortened by 4 bases and J by 5 bases, with 18 bases between the two germline ends. Here immunoSEQ multiplex PCR was the method, and the copy in TCRdb shows in-frame clones only, minus some. The repertoire holds around 33,000 clones, 69% seen once, with less than 3% in the top ten. A note on this clone: As yet, its antigen is unknown.

The sequence derives from a human donor in good health. The V call is TRBV11-2, the J call TRBJ2-1; no firm D call. Sequencing was performed on CD4+ T cells from blood buffy coats. CDR3 nucleotides: TGTGCCAGCAGCTCTAGGCGCAGTAGCAAGGACAATGAGCAGTTCTTC. It yields the protein CASSSRRSSKDNEQFF.